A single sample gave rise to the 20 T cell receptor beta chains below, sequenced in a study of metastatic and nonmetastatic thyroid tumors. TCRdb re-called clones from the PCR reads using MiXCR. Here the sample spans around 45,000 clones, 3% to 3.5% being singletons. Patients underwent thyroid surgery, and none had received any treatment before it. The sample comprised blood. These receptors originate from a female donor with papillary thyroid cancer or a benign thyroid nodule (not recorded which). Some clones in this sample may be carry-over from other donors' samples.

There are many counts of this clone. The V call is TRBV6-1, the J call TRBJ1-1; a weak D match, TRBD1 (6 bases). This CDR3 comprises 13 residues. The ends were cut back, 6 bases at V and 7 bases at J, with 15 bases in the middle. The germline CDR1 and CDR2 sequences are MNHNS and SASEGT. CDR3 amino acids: CASRLTGSDEAFF. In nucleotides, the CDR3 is TGTGCCAGCAGGTTGACAGGAAGTGATGAAGCTTTCTTT.

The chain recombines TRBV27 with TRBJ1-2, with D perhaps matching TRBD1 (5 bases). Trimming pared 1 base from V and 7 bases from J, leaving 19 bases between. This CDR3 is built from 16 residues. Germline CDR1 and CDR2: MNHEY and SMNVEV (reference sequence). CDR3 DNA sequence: TGTGCCAGCAGTTTATTTGGGGGAGGTTCCCTGGGTGGCTACACCTTC. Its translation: CASSLFGGGSLGGYTF.

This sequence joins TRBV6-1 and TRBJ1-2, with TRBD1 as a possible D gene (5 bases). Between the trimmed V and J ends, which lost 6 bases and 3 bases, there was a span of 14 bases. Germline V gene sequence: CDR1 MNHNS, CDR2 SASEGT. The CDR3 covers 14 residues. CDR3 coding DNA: TGTGCCAGCAGAGTTGGGGGAACCGACTATGGCTACACCTTC. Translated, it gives CASRVGGTDYGYTF.

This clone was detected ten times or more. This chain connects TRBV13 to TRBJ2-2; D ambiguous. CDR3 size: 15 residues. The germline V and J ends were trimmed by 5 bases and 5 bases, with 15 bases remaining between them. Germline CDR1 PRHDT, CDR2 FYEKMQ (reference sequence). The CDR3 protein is CASSPQGRLTGELFF. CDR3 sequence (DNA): TGTGCCAGCAGCCCCCAAGGGCGCCTGACCGGGGAGCTGTTTTTT.

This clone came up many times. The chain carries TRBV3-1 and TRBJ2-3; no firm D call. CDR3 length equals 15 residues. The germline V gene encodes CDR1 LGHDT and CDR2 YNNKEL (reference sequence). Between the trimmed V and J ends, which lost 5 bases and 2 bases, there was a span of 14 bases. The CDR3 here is CASSAQSNPTDTQYF. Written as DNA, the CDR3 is TGTGCCAGCAGCGCTCAAAGCAACCCCACAGATACGCAGTATTTT.

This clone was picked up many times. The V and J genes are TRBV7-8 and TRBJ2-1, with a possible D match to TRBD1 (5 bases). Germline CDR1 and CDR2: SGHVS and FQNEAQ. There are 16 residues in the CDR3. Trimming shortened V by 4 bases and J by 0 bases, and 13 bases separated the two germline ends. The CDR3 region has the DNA TGTGCCAGCAGCTCCTACAGGTTCAGCTCCTACAATGAGCAGTTCTTC. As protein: CASSSYRFSSYNEQFF.

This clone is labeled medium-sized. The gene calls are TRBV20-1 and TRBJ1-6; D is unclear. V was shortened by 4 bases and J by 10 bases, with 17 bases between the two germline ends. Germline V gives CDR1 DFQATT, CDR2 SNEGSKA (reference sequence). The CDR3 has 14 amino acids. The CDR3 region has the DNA TGCAGTGCTAAGCCGGGTTGGGTAGGCTCACCCCTCCACTTT. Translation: CSAKPGWVGSPLHF.

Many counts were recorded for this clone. The CDR3 bases are TGTGCCAGCAGCTTAATAGCGGAGGACACAGATACGCAGTATTTT. Its protein product is CASSLIAEDTDTQYF. The genes are TRBV7-9 and TRBJ2-3; possible D gene TRBD2, 6 bases. Germline assignment: CDR1 SEHNR and CDR2 FQNEAQ (reference sequence). V was pared by 2 bases and J by 2 bases, with 11 bases between. The CDR3 spans 15 residues.

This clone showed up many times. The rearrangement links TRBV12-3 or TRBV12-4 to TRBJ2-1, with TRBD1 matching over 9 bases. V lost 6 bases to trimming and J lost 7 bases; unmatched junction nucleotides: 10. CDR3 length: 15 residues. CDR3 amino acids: CASSRPQGARNEQFF. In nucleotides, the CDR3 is TGTGCCAGCAGCCGGCCACAGGGGGCGCGGAATGAGCAGTTCTTC.

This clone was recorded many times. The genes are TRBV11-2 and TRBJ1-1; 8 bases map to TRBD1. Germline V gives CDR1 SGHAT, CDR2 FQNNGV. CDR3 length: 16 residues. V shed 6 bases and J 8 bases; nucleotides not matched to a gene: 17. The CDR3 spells CASRWTGLDPRGEAFF. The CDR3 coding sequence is TGTGCCAGCAGATGGACAGGGTTAGACCCCCGTGGAGAAGCTTTCTTT.

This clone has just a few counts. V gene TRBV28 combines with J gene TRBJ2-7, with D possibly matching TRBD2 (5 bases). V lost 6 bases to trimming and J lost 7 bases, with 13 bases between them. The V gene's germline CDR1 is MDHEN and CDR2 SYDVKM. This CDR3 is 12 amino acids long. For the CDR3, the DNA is TGTGCCAGCAGCCCGGGCCCGGGGGAGCAGTACTTC. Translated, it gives CASSPGPGEQYF. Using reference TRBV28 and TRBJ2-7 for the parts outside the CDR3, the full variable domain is DVKVTQSSRYLVKRTGEKVFLECVQDMDHENMFWYRQDPGLGLRLIYFSYDVKMKEKGDIPEGYSVSREKKERFSLILESASTNQTSMYLCASSPGPGEQYFGPGTRLTVT.

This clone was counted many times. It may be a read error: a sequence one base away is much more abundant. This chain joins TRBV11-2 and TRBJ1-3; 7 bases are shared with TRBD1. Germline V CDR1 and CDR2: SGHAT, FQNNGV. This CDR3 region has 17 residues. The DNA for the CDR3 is TGTGCCAGCAGCCCACCGGCCGGGACAGTCTCTGAAAACACCATATATTTT. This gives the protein CASSPPAGTVSENTIYF.

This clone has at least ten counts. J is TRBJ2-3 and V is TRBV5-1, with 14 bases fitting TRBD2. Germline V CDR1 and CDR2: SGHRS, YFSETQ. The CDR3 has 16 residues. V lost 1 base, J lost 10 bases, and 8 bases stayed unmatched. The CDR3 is CASSLRLAGGPGAQYF. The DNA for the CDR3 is TGCGCCAGCAGCTTGAGACTAGCGGGAGGGCCGGGTGCGCAGTATTTT.

In nucleotides, the CDR3 is TGTGCCAGTGCGGGTGCAGATGAGCCCCAGCATTTT. Translating gives CASAGADEPQHF. The V gene is TRBV19, the J gene TRBJ1-5, with no clear D. Trimming stripped 8 bases from V and 8 bases from J, with 13 bases between. This CDR3 comprises 12 residues. CDR1 and CDR2 (germline): LNHDA, SQIVND (reference sequence).

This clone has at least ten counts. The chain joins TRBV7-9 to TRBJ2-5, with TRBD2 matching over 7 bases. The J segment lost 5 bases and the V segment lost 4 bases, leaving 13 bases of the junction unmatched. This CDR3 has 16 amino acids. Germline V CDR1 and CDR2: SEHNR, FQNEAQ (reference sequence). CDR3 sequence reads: CASSSPGGRRWETQYF. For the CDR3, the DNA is TGTGCCAGCAGCTCCCCCGGCGGGAGACGATGGGAGACCCAGTACTTC.

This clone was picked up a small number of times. DNA of the CDR3: TGTGCCAGCAGTGACACAGCGGGAGAAGAAGCTTTCTTT. Translated: CASSDTAGEEAFF. This sequence joins TRBV6-4 and TRBJ1-1, with D unresolved. The CDR3 is made up of 13 amino acids. Germline loops: CDR1 MRHNA, CDR2 SNTAGT. V dropped 2 bases and J dropped 8 bases, with 12 bases sitting between them.

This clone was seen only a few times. Written as DNA, the CDR3 is TGTGCCACCAGTGATAGCCTAGCGGGAGCTACGCAGTATTTT. Encoded protein: CATSDSLAGATQYF. This chain joins TRBV24-1 and TRBJ2-3; the match to TRBD2 covers 10 bases. The trim removed 3 bases at V and 8 bases at J, leaving 4 bases unmatched. Germline assignment: CDR1 KGHDR and CDR2 SFDVKD. This CDR3 has 14 residues.

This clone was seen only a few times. CDR3 protein: CASWAAGGSGGELFF. The CDR3 DNA follows: TGTGCCAGCTGGGCGGCAGGGGGCTCTGGCGGGGAGCTGTTTTTT. The rearrangement joins TRBV6-1 to TRBJ2-2, with TRBD1 identical over 8 bases. Germline loops: CDR1 MNHNS, CDR2 SASEGT. The CDR3 is 15 residues long. V shed 8 bases and J 7 bases; nucleotides not matched to a gene: 12.

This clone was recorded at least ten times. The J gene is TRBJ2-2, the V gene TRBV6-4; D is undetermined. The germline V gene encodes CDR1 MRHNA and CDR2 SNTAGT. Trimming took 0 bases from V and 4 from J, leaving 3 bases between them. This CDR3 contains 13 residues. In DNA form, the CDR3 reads TGTGCCAGCAGTGACTCGTTCACCGGGGAGCTGTTTTTT. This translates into CASSDSFTGELFF.

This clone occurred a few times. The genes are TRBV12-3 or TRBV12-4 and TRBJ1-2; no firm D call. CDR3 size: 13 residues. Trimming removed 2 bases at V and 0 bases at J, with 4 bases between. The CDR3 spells CASSLKANYGYTF. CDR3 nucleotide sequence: TGTGCCAGCAGTTTAAAGGCTAACTATGGCTACACCTTC.